This T cell receptor beta chain originates from a study of metastatic and nonmetastatic thyroid tumors. As for the study in general: Repertoires from blood and tumor or nodule tissue of malignant and benign thyroid patients were compared.

Every patient underwent thyroid surgery untreated. Germline CDR1 is SGHRS and CDR2 is YFSETQ. V shed 4 bases and J shed 5 bases, with 10 bases lying between them. This CDR3 comprises 12 residues. As handled by the study authors: A classifier of distant metastasis in papillary thyroid cancer was built from CDR3 differences (across clinicopathological groups). From the PCR reads, TCRdb re-called clones with MiXCR. The V and J calls and clone size are TCRdb's, not the authors'. The profile shows roughly 34,000 clones, about a fifth of them singletons. This clone is termed medium-sized. This chain connects TRBV5-1 to TRBJ2-7, with D possibly TRBD1 on 6 matching bases. This clonotype was obtained from a male donor with papillary thyroid cancer or a benign thyroid nodule (not recorded which). Some clones in this sample may be carry-over from other donors' samples. Sequenced material: tumor tissue. CDR3 residues: CASSADRHEQYF. The DNA of the CDR3 is TGCGCCAGCAGCGCCGACAGGCACGAGCAGTACTTC.